The 14 T cell receptor beta chains presented below share a single source sample, sequenced in a study of cytomegalovirus exposure and HLA in healthy donors. Use of 60 Vbeta and 13 Jbeta primers characterized the PCR. TCRdb's table, derived via immunoSEQ multiplex PCR, lists solely in-frame clones and lacks some. The sample holds under 150,000 clones, 75% to 90% seen once. The sample was PBMCs. The source is a woman aged 40 to 49 in good health and CMV-seropositive.

The CDR3 DNA reads TGTGCCAGCAGCGCTTCAGCGGTCACAGATACGCAGTATTTT. It specifies CASSASAVTDTQYF. This chain links TRBV5-4 with TRBJ2-3, with D possibly TRBD2 on 5 matching bases. The CDR3 is made up of 14 amino acids. V gave up 4 bases and J gave up 2 bases, with 11 bases separating them. The germline gives CDR1 SGHNT, CDR2 YYREEE (reference sequence).

The rearrangement links TRBV6-1 to TRBJ1-5, with D maybe TRBD1 (6 bases). V was shortened by 11 bases and J by 7 bases, with 21 bases between the two germline ends. This CDR3 is 14 amino acids long. The germline V gene has CDR1 MNHNS and CDR2 SASEGT. The DNA of the CDR3 is TGTGCCTGCCGTGGGGGCAGGGGCGACCAGCCCCAGCATTTT. Encoded protein: CACRGGRGDQPQHF.

The chain carries TRBV27 and TRBJ1-2; D is unclear. Deletions cut 6 bases from V and 5 bases from J, with 19 bases between. The CDR3 totals 15 residues. The germline gives CDR1 MNHEY, CDR2 SMNVEV (reference sequence). CDR3 DNA: TGTGCCAGCAGACCCGGGTATGCAATTGGGTATGGCTACACCTTC. It encodes CASRPGYAIGYGYTF.

This chain joins TRBV2 and TRBJ2-2; TRBD1 agrees at 7 bases. Germline-derived CDR1 and CDR2 are SNHLY and FYNNEI. There are 15 residues in the CDR3. J gave up 5 bases and V 4 bases, and 7 bases lay outside the gene matches. CDR3 sequence: CASSGEGAGTGELFF. The CDR3, as DNA: TGTGCCAGCAGTGGAGAGGGGGCTGGGACCGGGGAGCTGTTTTTT.

The chain is built from TRBV11-2 and TRBJ1-5; TRBD1 might be the D (5 bases). This CDR3 has 13 amino acids. V lost 6 bases and J lost 3, with 9 bases in between. CDR1 and CDR2 from the germline V gene are SGHAT and FQNNGV. DNA for the CDR3: TGTGCCAGCAGTCTAGGGGCCAATCAGCCCCAGCATTTT. Translating it yields CASSLGANQPQHF.

Points on this clone: A read error may produce the germline difference seen at one junction end. V gene TRBV2 combines with J gene TRBJ1-5, with a weak D call TRBD1 (6 bases). The germline CDR1 and CDR2 sequences are SNHLY and FYNNEI. This CDR3 spans 14 amino acids. CDR3 sequence (DNA): TGTGCCAGCAGACACAGGGTTCAGGGTCAGCCCCGGCATTTT. Translating gives CASRHRVQGQPRHF.

The V call is TRBV2, the J call TRBJ1-1; no reliable D call. Per germline, CDR1 SNHLY and CDR2 FYNNEI. The CDR3 totals 15 residues. The V end lost 6 bases, the J end lost 1 base, and 15 bases lay between the germline ends. The CDR3 sequence: CASRGDPDGNTEAFF. Written as DNA, the CDR3 is TGTGCCAGCAGAGGAGACCCAGATGGGAACACTGAAGCTTTCTTT.

The chain uses TRBV29-1 and TRBJ2-7, with 9 bases matching TRBD2. From germline, CDR1 is SQVTM and CDR2 ANQGSEA. The length of the CDR3 is 13 residues. Trimming cost V 7 bases and J 2 bases; bases outside gene matches: 6. The CDR3 loop is CSARLAAPYEQYF. The CDR3 bases are TGCAGCGCTCGACTAGCGGCCCCCTACGAGCAGTACTTC.

A few counts support this clone. This rearrangement joins TRBV2 to TRBJ2-5, with unresolved D. V dropped 5 bases and J dropped 1 base, with 5 bases sitting between them. This CDR3 has 12 residues. The germline gives CDR1 SNHLY, CDR2 FYNNEI. The CDR3 spells CASSRPQETQYF. The CDR3 nucleotides read TGTGCCAGCAGTCGTCCCCAAGAGACCCAGTACTTC.

The chain recombines TRBV7-9 with TRBJ2-7; 8 bases line up with TRBD1. The CDR3 has 15 residues. J was trimmed by 7 bases and V by 4 bases; bases with no gene match: 12. CDR1 is SEHNR, CDR2 FQNEAQ, per germline (reference sequence). CDR3 sequence (DNA): TGTGCCAGCAGCTCCCGGGACAGGAATCCTGCGGAGCAGTACTTC. This translates into CASSSRDRNPAEQYF. Looking up the rest from reference TRBV7-9 and TRBJ2-7 gives the full variable domain: DTGVSQNPRHKITKRGQNVTFRCDPISEHNRLYWYRQTLGQGPEFLTYFQNEAQLEKSRLLSDRFSAERPKGSFSTLEIQRTEQGDSAMYLCASSSRDRNPAEQYFGPGTRLTVT.

This sequence joins TRBV5-1 and TRBJ2-7; maybe TRBD2 (5 bases). With 1 base removed from V and 6 bases from J, the gap between germline ends came to 14 bases. CDR1 and CDR2 from the germline V gene are SGHRS and YFSETQ. The CDR3 is 14 amino acids. The CDR3 DNA reads as TGCGCCAGCAGCTTGACTAGGGTTCAAGGCGAGCAGTACTTC. Amino acid sequence: CASSLTRVQGEQYF.

J is TRBJ2-3 and V is TRBV28; the match to TRBD2 covers 8 bases. Germline CDR1 is MDHEN and CDR2 is SYDVKM. The CDR3 extends over 16 amino acids. Unmatched junction bases numbered 8, after V lost 6 bases and J lost 0 bases. CDR3 nucleotide sequence: TGTGCCAGCAGATCCCCTAGCGGGCCTAGCACAGATACGCAGTATTTT. Its protein product is CASRSPSGPSTDTQYF. Looking up the rest from reference TRBV28 and TRBJ2-3 gives the full variable domain: DVKVTQSSRYLVKRTGEKVFLECVQDMDHENMFWYRQDPGLGLRLIYFSYDVKMKEKGDIPEGYSVSREKKERFSLILESASTNQTSMYLCASRSPSGPSTDTQYFGPGTRLTVL.

The J gene is TRBJ1-6, the V gene TRBV27, with a possible D match to TRBD1 (6 bases). Germline values: CDR1 MNHEY, CDR2 SMNVEV (reference sequence). With 8 bases removed from V and 7 bases from J, the gap between germline ends came to 18 bases. The CDR3 contains 15 residues. The CDR3 spells CASGLYREGNSPLHF. In DNA form, the CDR3 reads TGTGCCAGCGGACTCTACAGGGAAGGGAATTCACCCCTCCACTTT.

The V call is TRBV2, the J call TRBJ2-7, with a tentative D call TRBD1 (5 bases). This CDR3 comprises 14 residues. Trimming took 6 bases from V and 2 from J, leaving 14 bases between them. Germline V lookup: CDR1 SNHLY, CDR2 FYNNEI. The CDR3 region is CASRPVQGTYEQYF. CDR3 DNA: TGTGCCAGCAGACCCGTCCAGGGAACCTACGAGCAGTACTTC.